This T cell receptor beta chain is from a study of breast tumors, draining lymph nodes, adjacent tissues (dated by TCRdb to 2016 to 2018). Background for the entire study: Breast cancer patients provided tumor, adjacent nontumor tissue and axillary lymph nodes, and the study compared the TCR beta repertoires across these three sources. In human breast cancer, the study set out to evaluate how tumor, surrounding tissue and draining lymph node repertoires relate to one another and whether T cells may move between these sites.

The V end gives up 6 bases and the J end 0 bases, leaving 4 bases in the junction not matched to a gene. The germline V gene sets CDR1 to SGHNT and CDR2 to YENEEA. The CDR3 numbers 14 amino acids, ends counted. CDR3 DNA is the only sequence kept; it has 42 bases, read in frame from the first base. The lymph node samples were taken from the axillary draining lymph nodes of breast cancer patients. On this clonotype: No cognate antigen has been identified for it. This CDR3 fails to terminate in the conserved phenylalanine or tryptophan, so it likely reflects a read error.

Study-level results and caveats: Tumor T-cell repertoires showed less diversity than lymph node repertoires and more diversity than nontumor tissue repertoires, and tumor T-cell repertoires showed preferential V and J gene usage. A scenario in which most tumor T cells derive from the lymph node and then expand within tumor tissue was judged to be consistent with the data. Tumor and nontumor tissue repertoires were significantly more similar in luminal-like than in basal-like breast cancer. Rather than being directly demonstrated, the conclusion that tumor T cells originate in lymph nodes was presented as consistent with a hypothesis.

This sample was sequenced with an Illumina HiSeq 2000. TCR beta chain libraries were generated through multiplex PCR amplification. The amplified TCR beta chain products were analyzed by high-throughput sequencing. TCRdb passed the public sequencing reads through fastp at Q25 and MiXCR, retaining productive beta sequences. CDR3 protein sequences are deduplicated, and each keeps its most common genes and DNA. The sample contains 150,000 to 200,000 distinct CDR3 sequences, about 34% of them found a single time. Over 3.5% of the sample is taken by the ten largest. Sample: axillary lymph node tissue. The rearrangement combines TRBV11-3 with TRBJ2-5; TRBD1 lines up with 7 middle nucleotides. This receptor was identified in a female donor with breast cancer. Some clones in this sample may be carry-over from other donors' samples. The DNA is TGTGCCAGCAGACGGGACAGTCACCAAGAGACCCAGTACTCC. Translated, it gives CASRRDSHQETQYS.